This section outlines one T cell receptor beta chain sequence together with its context. What it recognizes is unknown. Germline V gene lookup returns CDR1 SGHVS and CDR2 FQNEAQ. This CDR3 comprises 16 residues. V lost 2 bases and J lost 8, with 19 bases in between. The authors ran a second PCR of about 7 to 12 cycles using a sample-barcoded 5' primer and a J-beta primer mix. TCRdb passed the 5' RACE reads through MiXCR, listing each CDR3 protein once. The sample lists hundreds of thousands of distinct CDR3 sequences; 45% to 70% were seen once. The data derive from a study of blood T cells in healthy people across ages. Study-level points and caveats: PBMCs left unsorted prevented a conclusive naive versus antigen-experienced comparison. It was held that diversity estimates obtained from one million T cells represented underestimates.

Healthy Russian Caucasian donors spanned ages about 6 to 90 years. Staff drew around 10 milliliters of peripheral blood from each donor. The clonotype was recovered from a man between 40 and 49 years old in good health. The chain joins TRBV7-8 to TRBJ2-1, with D possibly being TRBD2 (7 bases). The sequenced sample was blood. The DNA of the CDR3 is TGTGCCAGCAGCTTATTGGTCCAGGGGAGGGGCGATGAGCAGTTCTTC. This translates into CASSLLVQGRGDEQFF.